This entry features one T cell receptor (beta chain) sequence. The sample originates from a study of blood T cell repertoires in COVID-19. Study background: Acute and convalescent COVID-19 samples came from the United States, Italy and Spain. Nucleic acid was either cDNA or gDNA, and it came from T cells, B-cell-depleted T cells, or PBMCs.

As originally analysed: By means of reference gene primer amplification, nucleated cell counts were estimated. The table came from immunoSEQ multiplex PCR; TCRdb's copy has only in-frame clones and leaves some out. V and J calls and clone size are given by that table; D and trimming were obtained from the DNA. This sample yields around 130,000 clones, of which around 82% are seen a single time; 12% belongs to the top ten. The TCR comes from a human donor in a cohort sampled during active COVID-19. Sequencing used peripheral blood.

The CDR3 here is CATRQGVEADTQYF. The CDR3, as DNA: TGTGCCACCCGACAGGGGGTAGAAGCAGATACGCAGTATTTT. The chain links TRBV10-3 to TRBJ2-3; TRBD1 agrees at 9 bases. The trim removed 10 bases at V and 4 bases at J, leaving 9 bases unmatched. This CDR3 is built from 14 residues. Germline V gene lookup returns CDR1 ENHRY and CDR2 SYGVKD.